The text below deals with one T cell receptor beta chain. Donors in Cohort 3 counted as recovered after two negative PCRs, clearance, or symptom resolution. Trimming shortened V by 5 bases and J by 6 bases, and 16 bases separated the two germline ends. Germline lookup yields CDR1 SNHLY and CDR2 FYNNEI. There are 15 residues in the CDR3. The entry originates in a study of blood T cell repertoires in COVID-19. Across the whole study: Some COVID-19 samples were acute and others convalescent; all came from the United States, Italy and Spain.

Repertoires were generated with immunoSEQ multiplex PCR, while TCRdb's copy carries only in-frame clones and drops some. Of hundreds of thousands of clones detected, approximately 87% appear once; the ten largest clones hold approximately 9.3%. The sequence came from a woman between 45 and 60 years old who had recovered from COVID-19. V gene TRBV2 combines with J gene TRBJ2-2; tentatively, D is TRBD1 (7 bases). Sequenced sample: PBMCs or T cells enriched from blood (not recorded which). CDR3 in DNA: TGTGCCAGCAGTCTTTCAGGGGGGTGGGCCGGGGAGCTGTTTTTT. It translates to CASSLSGGWAGELFF.